Reported below is one T cell receptor beta chain. The antigen is undetermined. TCRdb fed the RT-PCR reads into MiXCR, producing one record per CDR3 protein. In the table there are about 180,000 distinct CDR3 sequences, around 8.8% of which are singletons. The data stem from a study of response to subunit inactivated influenza vaccine. Trimming stripped 5 bases from V and 7 bases from J, with 4 bases between. CDR1 is KGHDR and CDR2 is SFDVKD in the germline V gene. This CDR3 has 11 amino acids. The study, taken as a whole, reports: The authors suggested that few new T cells are recruited per seasonal influenza vaccination.

The sequencing here drew on non-naive T cells sorted from PBMCs, taken on the day of vaccination. This sequence joins TRBV24-1 and TRBJ2-2; D uncertain. This sequence was found in a man aged 50 or older who received an inactivated influenza vaccine. The CDR3 region is CATSADGELFF. The CDR3 region has the DNA TGTGCCACCAGTGCCGACGGGGAGCTGTTTTTT.